This record looks at one T cell receptor beta chain sequence and its context. This specimen comes from a study of blood T cell dynamics during melanoma immunotherapy. Trimming removed 3 bases from V and 0 bases from J, with 12 bases in between. The CDR3 is 16 amino acids. Germline V lookup: CDR1 SGHTA, CDR2 FQGNSA. Time point: week 3, after first cycle of checkpoint inhibitor. The table came from immunoSEQ multiplex PCR; TCRdb's copy has only in-frame clones and leaves some out. The sample lists fewer than 12,000 clones, about 90% seen once, with 6.9% in the top ten. This clonotype was sampled from a human donor with melanoma. Here the sequenced sample was blood, taken from a patient treated with checkpoint blockade. This sequence joins TRBV7-2 and TRBJ1-3; D uncertain. In DNA form, the CDR3 reads TGTGCCAGCAGCTTGGTATTTGGGGTCTCTGGAAACACCATATATTTT. Protein product: CASSLVFGVSGNTIYF.